This TCR beta chain was recovered during a study of blood T cell repertoires in COVID-19. Measured with immunoSEQ multiplex PCR; TCRdb has only the in-frame clones, and not every one. The sample has a few hundred thousand clones, roughly 80% seen once. The CDR3 length is 15 residues. The V end was cut by 0 bases, the J end by 8 bases, with 16 bases between. In germline, CDR1 is LGHDT, CDR2 YNNKEL (reference sequence). This receptor was identified in a woman between 65 and 79 years old with acute or convalescent COVID-19. Sequencing was done on a sample of peripheral blood. V usage is TRBV3-1 (or the pseudogene TRBV3-2) and J usage is TRBJ2-5; D call uncertain. The CDR3, as DNA: TGTGCCAGCAGCCAAGATTTGCGGCGCCAAGGAACCCAGTACTTC. Protein: CASSQDLRRQGTQYF.